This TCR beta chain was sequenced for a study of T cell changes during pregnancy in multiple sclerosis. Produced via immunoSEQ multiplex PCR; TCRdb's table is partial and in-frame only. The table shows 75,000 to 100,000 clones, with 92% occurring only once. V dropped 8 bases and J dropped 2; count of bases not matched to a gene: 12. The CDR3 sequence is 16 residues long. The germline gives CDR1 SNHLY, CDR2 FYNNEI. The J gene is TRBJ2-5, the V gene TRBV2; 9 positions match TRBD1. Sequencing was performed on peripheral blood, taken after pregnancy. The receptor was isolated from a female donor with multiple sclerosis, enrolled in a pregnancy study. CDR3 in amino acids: CASYSGTGRGQETQYF. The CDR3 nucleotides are TGTGCCAGCTACTCCGGGACAGGGAGGGGGCAAGAGACCCAGTACTTC.